This paragraph covers one TCR beta chain sequence. Its antigen is undetermined. This entry is derived from a study of STAT3 mutations in large granular lymphocyte leukemia. The trim removed 4 bases at V and 0 bases at J, leaving 5 bases unmatched. This CDR3 is built from 16 residues. Germline CDR1 and CDR2: SGDLS and YYNGEE. General observations from the study: Clonal expansion was inferred from other time points because no sample existed at each clone's first appearance. Every T-cell large granular lymphocyte leukemia patient had at least one immunodominant TCR beta clonotype.

TCRbeta libraries averaged about 40,773 productive templates per sample. Profiling relied on immunoSEQ multiplex PCR, and the TCRdb table lists in-frame clones only, not all of them. The sample holds some 6,000 clones; roughly 73% are singletons and the top ten take 75% to 90%. Sample: peripheral blood mononuclear cells. The sequence came from a man in his forties with T-cell large granular lymphocyte leukemia. Some clones in this sample may be carry-over from other donors' samples. The J gene is TRBJ2-3, the V gene TRBV9, with 10 bases lining up with TRBD2. The CDR3 is CASSILAGESTDTQYF. In DNA form, the CDR3 reads TGTGCCAGCAGCATCCTAGCGGGAGAGAGCACAGATACGCAGTATTTT.